Below, one TCR beta chain is given with its context. Its antigen is unidentified. This record belongs to a study of cytomegalovirus exposure and HLA in healthy donors. For the study at large: An early release of data contained some 80 million unique TCRs, which came from HLA-typed donors. The study's findings and limits: Follow-up analysis later connected one missense variant in DCLRE1C with trimming of TCR beta V- and J-genes. The authors reported that TCR beta sequences could predict HLA-A and HLA-B alleles. These predictions were accurate for most subjects in the first cohort. Several top significant clusters appeared, in a later analysis, to be linked to common viral pathogens.

V lost 6 bases and J lost 7, with 15 bases in between. Looked up from germline, CDR1 is SEHNR and CDR2 is FQNEAQ (reference sequence). This CDR3 has 14 amino acids. 60 Vbeta and 13 Jbeta primers were used in PCR. TCRdb's table, derived via immunoSEQ multiplex PCR, lists solely in-frame clones and lacks some. Of about 120,000 clones in the sample, 70% to 90% were seen once. V and J are TRBV7-9 and TRBJ2-2; D is unclear. The receptor comes from a man aged 35-49 years in good health and CMV-seronegative. Sequencing was performed on PBMCs. The CDR3 DNA sequence: TGTGCCAGCAGGATATTGCGGTCTAGCGGGGAGCTGTTTTTT. Translated: CASRILRSSGELFF.